The 23 T cell receptor beta chains below all came from one sample that was sequenced in a study of blood T cell repertoires in COVID-19. Some clones are missing from TCRdb's copy, which holds only in-frame ones; the method was immunoSEQ multiplex PCR. The sample comprises a few hundred thousand clones, more than 75% of which are singletons, and 3.5% to 5% rests with the top ten. The sequenced sample consisted of peripheral blood. The receptors stem from a man aged 50 or older with acute or convalescent COVID-19.

The chain has TRBV15 and TRBJ2-7; D may be TRBD1 (6 bases). The CDR3 covers 14 residues. The germline V and J ends were trimmed by 0 bases and 3 bases, with 9 bases remaining between them. CDR1 is LNHNV and CDR2 is YYDKDF in the germline V gene (reference sequence). CDR3 in amino acids: CATSRDLQGYEQYF. The CDR3 bases are TGTGCCACCAGCAGAGACTTACAGGGCTACGAGCAGTACTTC.

V gene TRBV14 combines with J gene TRBJ2-4; 9 nucleotides line up with TRBD1. CDR1 and CDR2 (germline): SGHDN, FVKESK. V lost 3 bases to trimming and J lost 7 bases; unmatched junction nucleotides: 10. CDR3 length equals 16 residues. The CDR3 nucleotides are TGTGCCAGCAGCCAGACTCCCGGGACAGGGTCGAACATTCAGTACTTC. Residues: CASSQTPGTGSNIQYF.

J is TRBJ1-1 and V is TRBV6-5; TRBD1 might be the D (6 bases). Between the trimmed V and J ends, which lost 7 bases and 2 bases, there was a span of 17 bases. Germline V gene sequence: CDR1 MNHEY, CDR2 SVGAGI. The CDR3 consists of 15 residues. Here the CDR3 DNA reads TGTGCCAGCACCTTAACATGGGGGCCTAACACTGAAGCTTTCTTT. Its translation: CASTLTWGPNTEAFF.

This rearrangement joins TRBV12-3 or TRBV12-4 to TRBJ2-3; D may be TRBD2 (5 bases). Trimming shortened V by 5 bases and J by 8 bases, and 11 bases separated the two germline ends. The CDR3 is 12 residues long. The CDR3 is CASSLPGSTQYF. CDR3 in DNA: TGTGCCAGCAGTCTTCCGGGATCTACGCAGTATTTT.

The chain combines TRBV18 with TRBJ2-7; no reliable D call. The CDR3 spans 16 residues. V dropped 3 bases and J dropped 3 bases, with 18 bases sitting between them. Germline CDR1 and CDR2: KGHSH and LQKENI. In DNA, the CDR3 is TGTGCCAGCTCACCCCTCTCGGCAGGTTCCCTCTACGAGCAGTACTTC. It is translated as CASSPLSAGSLYEQYF.

The J gene is TRBJ1-1, the V gene TRBV3-1 (or the pseudogene TRBV3-2); D is uncertain. V lost 4 bases and J 11 bases, leaving 17 bases between the germline ends. Germline loops: CDR1 LGHDT, CDR2 YNNKEL (reference sequence). The CDR3 has 13 amino acids. For the CDR3, the DNA is TGTGCCAGCAGCCTCCTACTCGGGGATCACGCTTTCTTT. Translating gives CASSLLLGDHAFF.

The table lists this clone with a count of one. The rearrangement links TRBV3-1 (or the pseudogene TRBV3-2) to TRBJ1-5; D might be TRBD1 (6 bases). The germline V and J ends were trimmed by 3 bases and 3 bases, with 9 bases remaining between them. Per the germline V gene, CDR1 is LGHDT and CDR2 is YNNKEL (reference sequence). The CDR3 is made up of 14 amino acids. CDR3 residues: CASSHVGANQPQHF. DNA of the CDR3: TGTGCCAGCAGCCACGTGGGGGCCAATCAGCCCCAGCATTTT.

This clone was detected only a few times. The V and J genes are TRBV12-3 or TRBV12-4 and TRBJ2-7, with a possible D match to TRBD2 (5 bases). The CDR3 consists of 13 residues. V was trimmed by 6 bases and J by 7 bases, leaving 16 bases between them. CDR3 sequence (DNA): TGTGCCAGCAGCTGGACTCTACGAGCGGAGCAGTACTTC. Translated, it gives CASSWTLRAEQYF.

In this sample, this clone turned up once. Other nucleotide sequences in the sample specify the same CDR3. The chain employs TRBV18 and TRBJ2-7; D may be TRBD1 (5 bases). With 2 bases removed from V and 2 bases from J, the gap between germline ends came to 7 bases. The germline V gene encodes CDR1 KGHSH and CDR2 LQKENI. The CDR3 runs 13 residues. CDR3 sequence (DNA): TGTGCCAGCTCACCAGACAGAGCCTACGAGCAGTACTTC. It specifies CASSPDRAYEQYF.

V usage is TRBV6-5 and J usage is TRBJ1-4; unclear D gene. V lost 0 bases and J lost 2, with 10 bases in between. The CDR3 loop spans 16 amino acids. The germline gives CDR1 MNHEY, CDR2 SVGAGI. The CDR3 DNA follows: TGTGCCAGCAGTTACTCGATTGAGGGCACTAATGAAAAACTGTTTTTT. Amino acid sequence: CASSYSIEGTNEKLFF.

The gene calls are TRBV2 and TRBJ1-2, with TRBD1 matching over 10 bases. The V gene's germline CDR1 is SNHLY and CDR2 FYNNEI. The CDR3 has 15 amino acids. The V and J ends lost 3 bases and 7 bases, in that order; junction bases with no gene match: 8. The CDR3 sequence is CASSEIPGTGVGYTF. The CDR3, as DNA: TGTGCCAGCAGTGAGATACCCGGGACAGGGGTTGGCTACACCTTC.

The CDR3 nucleotides read TGTGCCTGGATGACCGCCGGGAGACGCTATAATTCACCCCTCCACTTT. This translates into CAWMTAGRRYNSPLHF. V is TRBV30 and J is TRBJ1-6; D ambiguous. V was pared by 4 bases and J by 3 bases, with 16 bases between. The CDR3 extends over 16 amino acids. The germline gives CDR1 GTSNPN, CDR2 SVGIG (reference sequence). Filled out from reference TRBV30 and TRBJ1-6, the complete variable domain reads SQTIHQWPATLVQPVGSPLSLECTVEGTSNPNLYWYRQAAGRGLQLLFYSVGIGQISSEVPQNLSASRPQDRQFILSSKKLLLSDSGFYLCAWMTAGRRYNSPLHFGNGTRLTVT.

The chain employs TRBV6-6 and TRBJ2-5; D unresolved. Trimming stripped 8 bases from V and 1 base from J, with 17 bases between. Germline CDR1 is MNHNY and CDR2 is SVGAGI (reference sequence). The CDR3 length is 15 residues. CDR3 bases: TGTGCCAGCGGATCTTGGGCAGGTTCCCAAGAGACCCAGTACTTC. This sequence encodes CASGSWAGSQETQYF.

CDR3 sequence (DNA): TGTGCCTGGATTCCGGGTAGCGGGGGCCAAAATGAGCAGTTCTTC. Its translation is CAWIPGSGGQNEQFF. The chain couples TRBV30 to TRBJ2-1, with TRBD2 identical over 9 bases. This CDR3 region has 15 residues. V lost 4 bases to trimming and J lost 7 bases; unmatched junction nucleotides: 11. Germline CDR1 and CDR2: GTSNPN and SVGIG (reference sequence).

The rearrangement joins TRBV5-1 to TRBJ1-5, with D maybe TRBD1 (6 bases). The CDR3 runs to 16 residues. Germline lookup yields CDR1 SGHRS and CDR2 YFSETQ. Trimming left V 0 bases short and J 0 bases short, with 10 bases between. DNA for the CDR3: TGCGCCAGCAGCTTGGGGACAGAAAATAGCAATCAGCCCCAGCATTTT. Translated, it gives CASSLGTENSNQPQHF.

The chain is built from TRBV9 and TRBJ1-5; 8 bases are a match to TRBD1. Per germline, CDR1 SGDLS and CDR2 YYNGEE. The CDR3 spans 15 residues. V dropped 0 bases and J dropped 7; count of bases not matched to a gene: 6. In DNA form, the CDR3 reads TGTGCCAGCAGCGTAGACGGACAGGGCGGCCAGCCCCAGCATTTT. Translation: CASSVDGQGGQPQHF.

The chain couples TRBV6-5 to TRBJ2-2; TRBD1 is a possible D gene (6 bases). Per germline, CDR1 MNHEY and CDR2 SVGAGI. Trimming took 0 bases from V and 1 from J, leaving 6 bases between them. The CDR3 covers 15 residues. The CDR3 region is CASSYSGQNTGELFF. The CDR3 DNA is TGTGCCAGCAGTTACTCGGGACAGAACACCGGGGAGCTGTTTTTT.

V gene TRBV29-1 combines with J gene TRBJ1-1; no reliable D call. The CDR3 consists of 14 residues. Germline lookup yields CDR1 SQVTM and CDR2 ANQGSEA. V was trimmed by 3 bases and J by 5 bases, leaving 16 bases between them. This CDR3 reads CSVDRGGVSTEAFF. The CDR3, as DNA: TGCAGCGTTGATCGGGGAGGTGTAAGTACTGAAGCTTTCTTT. Full variable domain (missing parts from reference TRBV29-1 and TRBJ1-1): SAVISQKPSRDICQRGTSLTIQCQVDSQVTMMFWYRQQPGQSLTLIATANQGSEATYESGFVIDKFPISRPNLTFSTLTVSNMSPEDSSIYLCSVDRGGVSTEAFFGQGTRLTVV.

The CDR3: CASSFSGAGNTEAFF. DNA of the CDR3: TGTGCCAGCAGTTTCTCAGGGGCGGGTAACACTGAAGCTTTCTTT. The chain links TRBV6-4 to TRBJ1-1; D is perhaps TRBD1 (6 bases). CDR1 and CDR2 from the germline V gene are MRHNA and SNTAGT. CDR3 length equals 15 residues. Trimming left V 5 bases short and J 2 bases short, with 15 bases between.

CDR3 sequence (DNA): TGTGCCAGCTCACCTCCAGGGGGGCCTCAAGAGACCCAGTACTTC. Its translation is CASSPPGGPQETQYF. V usage is TRBV18 and J usage is TRBJ2-5; possible D gene TRBD1, 7 bases. CDR1 KGHSH and CDR2 LQKENI come from the germline V gene. V was shortened by 3 bases and J by 2 bases, with 13 bases between the two germline ends. The CDR3 is 15 residues long.

The chain is built from TRBV28 and TRBJ1-2, with 8 bases fitting TRBD1. Germline V gene data show CDR1 as MDHEN and CDR2 as SYDVKM. V was pared by 7 bases and J by 5 bases, with 6 bases of the junction left unmatched. The CDR3 totals 13 residues. The CDR3: CASTSQGGYGYTF. The CDR3 DNA follows: TGTGCCAGCACTTCACAGGGGGGGTATGGCTACACCTTC.

This chain joins TRBV10-1 and TRBJ1-1, with 10 bases aligning to TRBD1. The CDR3 loop spans 14 amino acids. V dropped 5 bases and J dropped 5; count of bases not matched to a gene: 5. Germline lookup yields CDR1 WNHNN and CDR2 SYGVQD (reference sequence). The CDR3 reads CASSLGQGRTEAFF. The CDR3 DNA reads TGCGCCAGCAGTCTGGGACAGGGGAGAACTGAAGCTTTCTTT.

The chain employs TRBV12-3 or TRBV12-4 and TRBJ1-3; D not certain. V was clipped by 7 bases and J by 4 bases, with 11 bases between them. The CDR3 is 13 residues long. CDR3 nucleotide sequence: TGTGCCAGCAACGCCGCGGGGGGAAACACCATATATTTT. Protein sequence: CASNAAGGNTIYF.